This T cell receptor beta chain is from a study of beta chain features in type 1 diabetes. Study-wide findings and caveats: Comparison showed that naive, central memory and Treg TCRB repertoires appeared more similar among patients than among healthy donors. Whether TCRB rearrangement is influenced by HLA type was left unresolved in this analysis. Type 1 diabetes patients had TCRB CDR3s that were shorter (moderately but significantly so) in all four CD4+ subsets. For cells with high TCR expression, cDNA sequencing could yield over-representation.

What was sequenced were expressed TCRB transcripts, since all of the isolated RNA had been reverse transcribed. Clones were sequenced by immunoSEQ multiplex PCR, and TCRdb holds only the in-frame ones, with some missing. The sample lists 250,000 to 350,000 clones, approximately 15% seen once, with 0.015% to 0.02% in the top ten. This clone was seen only a few times. The antigen remains undetermined. There are 14 residues in the CDR3. V dropped 5 bases and J dropped 4 bases, with 13 bases sitting between them. The germline V gene has CDR1 MNHEY and CDR2 SVGAGI. What was sequenced was naive CD4+ T cells from blood. The sequence came from a man aged 25-45 years with type 1 diabetes. The V call is TRBV6-5, the J call TRBJ2-3; maybe TRBD1 (6 bases). DNA for the CDR3: TGTGCCAGCAGTAGGACAGAGGGCGCAGATACGCAGTATTTT. It specifies CASSRTEGADTQYF.